A selection of T cell receptor beta chains follows, all from one sample in a study of cytotoxic CD8 clonotypes in ibrutinib-treated CLL. Sequencing used immunoSEQ multiplex PCR; TCRdb keeps in-frame clones, though not all of them. The sample contains around 150,000 clones, approximately 80% of which appear only once. This material consisted of PBMCs, taken after 36 months of ibrutinib treatment. The origin of the receptors is a human donor with chronic lymphocytic leukemia. The CDR3 runs from the conserved cysteine through the conserved F or W. Fields, in order: D gene, V gene, CDR3 protein. D genes are given only for firm matches.

D gene: TRBD1
V gene: TRBV29-1
CDR3 protein: CSVEDWTGGWNEQYF

D gene: .
V gene: TRBV15
CDR3 protein: CATSRTGTRTDTQYF

D gene: .
V gene: TRBV7-9
CDR3 protein: CASSLTRGSPGELFF

D gene: .
V gene: TRBV11-3
CDR3 protein: CASSPGRLGEQYF

D gene: .
V gene: TRBV18
CDR3 protein: CASSPDSYVNQPQHF

D gene: .
V gene: TRBV30
CDR3 protein: CAWSVRETQYF

D gene: TRBD1
V gene: TRBV19
CDR3 protein: CATFFPRTGIYGYTF

D gene: .
V gene: TRBV10-3
CDR3 protein: CAISGRDHGYTF

D gene: .
V gene: TRBV19
CDR3 protein: CASKAGANVLTF

D gene: .
V gene: TRBV2
CDR3 protein: CASGVETQYF

D gene: .
V gene: TRBV9
CDR3 protein: CASSVRGRLETQYF

D gene: .
V gene: TRBV4-2
CDR3 protein: CASSQGLAENTEAFF

D gene: TRBD1
V gene: TRBV7-9
CDR3 protein: CAGGEQGPPTNEKLFF

D gene: .
V gene: TRBV27
CDR3 protein: CASQGNMNTEAFF

D gene: .
V gene: TRBV7-2
CDR3 protein: CASSLVLGGNYEQYF

D gene: TRBD1
V gene: TRBV2
CDR3 protein: CASNQGQGFHYGYTF

D gene: .
V gene: TRBV7-3
CDR3 protein: CASSELAGEQFF

D gene: .
V gene: TRBV27
CDR3 protein: CASSTRASSEQYF

D gene: .
V gene: TRBV10-3
CDR3 protein: CAISETFGTANTGELFF

D gene: .
V gene: TRBV2
CDR3 protein: CASRPGPGANVLTF

D gene: .
V gene: TRBV5-6
CDR3 protein: CASRSLETDEQYF

D gene: TRBD1
V gene: TRBV9
CDR3 protein: CASSNQGQGIYGYTF

D gene: TRBD1
V gene: TRBV11-3
CDR3 protein: CASSLAGGSYEQYF

D gene: TRBD1
V gene: TRBV28
CDR3 protein: CASSLARRQGRGSNQPQHF

D gene: .
V gene: TRBV9
CDR3 protein: CASSEGPTDTQYF

D gene: .
V gene: TRBV19
CDR3 protein: CASSIGTFRKAKSTDTQYF

D gene: .
V gene: TRBV5-6
CDR3 protein: CASSLAWTAYNEQFF

D gene: .
V gene: TRBV5-1
CDR3 protein: CASSLDILGPKNIQYF

D gene: TRBD1
V gene: TRBV6-5
CDR3 protein: CATTYRGGSGYTF

D gene: .
V gene: TRBV6-5
CDR3 protein: CASSFGRRYGYTF

D gene: .
V gene: TRBV14
CDR3 protein: CASSHPGLYYGYTF

D gene: .
V gene: TRBV18
CDR3 protein: CASSPSAEQYF